The 14 T cell receptor beta chains below come from one sample, sequenced in a study of regulatory T cells in long-lasting Graves disease. Time point described: newly diagnosed GD, antithyroid drugs for less than 3 months. Making the TCR library involved RNA that had been extracted from PBMCs. With iRepertoire HTBI primers and Arm-PCR of CDR3 regions, TCR beta libraries were built. TCRdb used MiXCR to reprocess the multiplex PCR reads, holding one entry per CDR3 protein. This table has fewer than 650,000 distinct CDR3 sequences, about 16% appearing once. These data were also reused for a study on T cells in Graves' hyperthyroidism and ophthalmopathy.

Sequencing was performed on peripheral blood mononuclear cells (PBMCs), taken at new diagnosis, from a patient treated with antithyroid drugs. The receptors stem from a man between 18 and 35 years old with Graves disease.

The sample holds many counts of this clonotype. CDR3 nucleotides: TGTGCCAGCAGCCCGGGATCCCGAGCCGGGGAGCTGTTTTTT. This sequence encodes CASSPGSRAGELFF. The gene calls are TRBV7-3 and TRBJ2-2; possibly TRBD2 for D (5 bases). From germline, CDR1 is SGHTA and CDR2 FQGTGA. The CDR3 length is 14 residues. Between the trimmed V and J ends, which lost 5 bases and 6 bases, there was a span of 13 bases.

On this clonotype itself: One junction end disagrees with the germline gene, perhaps due to a read error. The rearrangement uses TRBV3-1 and TRBJ1-4, with 8 positions matching TRBD1. The CDR3 is made up of 15 amino acids. Germline CDR1 LGHDT, CDR2 YNNKEL (reference sequence). The CDR3, as DNA: TGTGCCGGCAGCCAGGGGACAGGCAATGGTGAAAAACTGTTTTTT. Amino acids: CAGSQGTGNGEKLFF.

The chain carries TRBV6-1 and TRBJ2-1; 14 nucleotides agree with TRBD2. V was clipped by 3 bases and J by 6 bases; unmatched bases: 7. The CDR3 length is 17 residues. CDR1 is MNHNS, CDR2 SASEGT, per germline. The CDR3 bases are TGTGCCAGCAGTGAGGGACTAGCGGGAGCCCTTCCCAATGAGCAGTTCTTC. It translates to CASSEGLAGALPNEQFF.

The J gene is TRBJ2-1, the V gene TRBV6-2 or TRBV6-3, with 12 bases that match TRBD2. The CDR3 runs 16 residues. V dropped 1 base and J dropped 7; count of bases not matched to a gene: 5. Germline V lookup: CDR1 MNHEY, CDR2 SVGEGT. The DNA for the CDR3 is TGTGCCAGCAGTTACTTGACTAGCGGGAGTCAGAATGAGCAGTTCTTC. It is translated as CASSYLTSGSQNEQFF.

The chain employs TRBV19 and TRBJ2-2; tentatively, D is TRBD1 (5 bases). The CDR3 has 14 residues. CDR1 and CDR2 (germline): LNHDA, SQIVND (reference sequence). V gave up 3 bases and J gave up 5 bases, with 10 bases separating them. CDR3 sequence: CASSMGLGTGELFF. CDR3 sequence (DNA): TGTGCCAGTAGTATGGGGCTGGGAACCGGGGAGCTGTTTTTT.

The V gene is TRBV14, the J gene TRBJ2-7, with D maybe TRBD2 (5 bases). V lost 3 bases to trimming and J lost 7 bases, with 19 bases between them. CDR3 length: 15 amino acids. Germline V gene lookup returns CDR1 SGHDN and CDR2 FVKESK. CDR3 in amino acids: CASSQDPGLLGEQYF. CDR3 DNA sequence: TGTGCCAGCAGCCAGGACCCAGGACTCCTGGGGGAGCAGTACTTC.

This clonotype has ten or more counts. The CDR3 sequence is CASSWGGSVETQYF. CDR3 bases: TGTGCCAGCAGTTGGGGCGGGAGCGTAGAGACCCAGTACTTC. The J gene is TRBJ2-5, the V gene TRBV27; 7 bases map to TRBD2. The CDR3 has 14 residues. Germline V gives CDR1 MNHEY, CDR2 SMNVEV (reference sequence). V lost 4 bases, J lost 4 bases, and 6 bases stayed unmatched.

The chain employs TRBV12-3 or TRBV12-4 and TRBJ2-5; tentative D call: TRBD1 (6 bases). The CDR3 spans 15 residues. V was cut by 4 bases and J by 2 bases, with 14 bases left in between. Written as DNA, the CDR3 is TGTGCCAGCAGTTCCCTAACAGGGAATCAAGAGACCCAGTACTTC. Its protein is CASSSLTGNQETQYF.

Worth noting for this clonotype: This could be a read error, since a much larger clone is one nucleotide away. J is TRBJ2-5 and V is TRBV18; a weak D match, TRBD1 (6 bases). Trimming pared 3 bases from V and 4 bases from J, leaving 15 bases between. This CDR3 spans 15 amino acids. Germline loops: CDR1 KGHSH, CDR2 LQKENI. In DNA form, the CDR3 reads TGTGCCAGCTCACCGCAACAGGGAAACCGAGAGACCCAGTACTTC. Its translation: CASSPQQGNRETQYF.

This clonotype was seen just once. V gene TRBV27 combines with J gene TRBJ1-6; D remains ambiguous. This CDR3 is 16 amino acids long. The V gene's germline CDR1 is MNHEY and CDR2 SMNVEV (reference sequence). Trimming took 2 bases from V and 0 from J, leaving 8 bases between them. In DNA form, the CDR3 reads TGTGCCAGCAGTTTAGAGGGAGGCTCCTATAATTCACCCCTCCACTTT. As protein: CASSLEGGSYNSPLHF.

This clonotype came up many times. The gene calls are TRBV28 and TRBJ1-5; the match to TRBD1 covers 7 bases. The V gene end was trimmed by 8 bases and the J gene end by 1 base; junction bases not matched to a gene: 5. Per germline, CDR1 MDHEN and CDR2 SYDVKM. This CDR3 is 14 amino acids long. The CDR3 loop reads CASLTGTSNQPQHF. The CDR3 bases are TGTGCCAGCCTGACAGGGACGAGCAATCAGCCCCAGCATTTT.

This clonotype came up a few times. The chain links TRBV5-1 to TRBJ2-3, with TRBD1 identical over 12 bases. V shed 8 bases and J 0 bases; nucleotides not matched to a gene: 7. The germline V gene has CDR1 SGHRS and CDR2 YFSETQ. The CDR3 has 16 amino acids. The CDR3 here is CASNPGQGASTDTQYF. CDR3 nucleotide sequence: TGCGCCAGTAATCCGGGACAGGGGGCTAGCACAGATACGCAGTATTTT.

The rearrangement joins TRBV7-2 to TRBJ2-7; D is perhaps TRBD1 or TRBD2 (5 bases each). The CDR3 is 13 amino acids. The germline CDR1 and CDR2 sequences are SGHTA and FQGNSA. Trimming pared 7 bases from V and 9 bases from J, leaving 19 bases between. CDR3 amino acids: CASTRERGDGQYF. For the CDR3, the DNA is TGTGCCAGCACTCGCGAACGAGGGGACGGGCAGTACTTC. The full variable domain, its missing parts supplied by reference TRBV7-2 and TRBJ2-7, is GAGVSQSPSNKVTEKGKDVELRCDPISGHTALYWYRQSLGQGLEFLIYFQGNSAPDKSGLPSDRFSAERTGGSVSTLTIQRTQQEDSAVYLCASTRERGDGQYFGPGTRLTVT.

The chain recombines TRBV27 with TRBJ2-3; TRBD1 agrees at 9 bases. Per the germline V gene, CDR1 is MNHEY and CDR2 is SMNVEV (reference sequence). With V trimmed by 6 bases and J by 2 bases, 6 bases remained unmatched. CDR3 size: 15 residues. CDR3: CASRIGDRATDTQYF. In DNA form, the CDR3 reads TGTGCCAGCAGAATAGGGGACAGGGCCACAGATACGCAGTATTTT.